This T cell receptor beta chain was sequenced in a study of T-cell reconstitution after alpha-beta-depleted transplantation in children. During its preparation, the TCRbeta library received unique molecular identifiers. TCRdb independently ran MiXCR on the PCR reads; one entry per CDR3 protein. The data show over 550,000 distinct CDR3 sequences, with approximately 10% seen just once and around 4% held by the top ten. Germline CDR1 and CDR2: MNHEY and SVGAGI. The CDR3 has 17 residues. Trimming cost V 2 bases and J 0 bases, with 14 bases left between them. The genes are TRBV6-5 and TRBJ1-5, with a possible D match to TRBD1 (5 bases). The sequencing used PBMCs from the stem cell graft donor, collected from the stem cell graft. This sequence was found in a human donor who donated a stem cell graft to a child with acute myeloid leukemia. CDR3 in DNA: TGTGCCAGCAGTTACCTGGCAGGGTCCTTTAGCAATCAGCCCCAGCATTTT. The encoded protein is CASSYLAGSFSNQPQHF.